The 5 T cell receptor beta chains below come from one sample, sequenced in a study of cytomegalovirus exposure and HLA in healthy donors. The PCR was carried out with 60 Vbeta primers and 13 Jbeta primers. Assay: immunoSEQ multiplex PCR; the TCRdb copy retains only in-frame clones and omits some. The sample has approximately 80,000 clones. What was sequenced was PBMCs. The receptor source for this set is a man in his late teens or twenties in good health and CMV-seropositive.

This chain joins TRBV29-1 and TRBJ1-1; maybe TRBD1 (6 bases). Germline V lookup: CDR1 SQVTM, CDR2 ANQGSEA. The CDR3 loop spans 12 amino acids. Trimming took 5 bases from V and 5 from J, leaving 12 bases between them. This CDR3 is CSVPTDRTEAFF. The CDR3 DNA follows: TGCAGCGTTCCAACCGACAGGACTGAAGCTTTCTTT.

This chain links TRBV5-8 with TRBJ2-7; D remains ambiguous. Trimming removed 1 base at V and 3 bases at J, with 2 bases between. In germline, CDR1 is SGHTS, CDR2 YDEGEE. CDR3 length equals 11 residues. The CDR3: CASSLRYEQYF. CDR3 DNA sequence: TGTGCCAGCAGCTTGCGCTACGAGCAGTACTTC.

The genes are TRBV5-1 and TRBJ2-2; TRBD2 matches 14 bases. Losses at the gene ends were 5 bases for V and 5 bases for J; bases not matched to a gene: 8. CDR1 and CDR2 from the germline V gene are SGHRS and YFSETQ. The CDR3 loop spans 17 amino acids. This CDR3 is CASSKGLAGGGTGELFF. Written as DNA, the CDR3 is TGCGCCAGCAGTAAAGGACTAGCGGGAGGAGGGACCGGGGAGCTGTTTTTT.

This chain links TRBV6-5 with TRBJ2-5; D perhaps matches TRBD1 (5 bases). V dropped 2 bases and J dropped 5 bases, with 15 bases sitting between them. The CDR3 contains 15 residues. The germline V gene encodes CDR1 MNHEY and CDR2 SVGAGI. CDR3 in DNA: TGTGCCAGCAGTTACCGTCAGGGTGGGGCGGAGACCCAGTACTTC. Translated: CASSYRQGGAETQYF.

The CDR3 loop is CASSQSAGNTIYF. CDR3 in DNA: TGTGCCAGCAGCCAATCCGCTGGAAACACCATATATTTT. The rearrangement uses TRBV16 and TRBJ1-3; no firm D call. Germline-derived CDR1 and CDR2 are KGHSY and FQNENV. CDR3 length equals 13 residues. V lost 0 bases and J lost 2, with 2 bases in between.